Listed below are T cell receptor beta chains from one sample, sequenced in a study of T cell responses to AZD1222 COVID-19 vaccine. Clones were read by immunoSEQ multiplex PCR, and TCRdb kept only the in-frame ones, dropping some. The sample lists 150,000 to 200,000 clones, just over 90% occurring once. The source was peripheral blood, collected on day 0 of AZD1222 vaccination. Every receptor here comes from an adult in good health. Each CDR3 is given with its conserved first and last residue.

v_call	j_call	cdr3_aa
TRBV27	TRBJ1-2	CASSSDRANYGYTF
TRBV19	TRBJ2-7	CASSMGQGSYEQYF
TRBV7-2	TRBJ2-7	CASSVSGGLTYEQYF
TRBV5-1	TRBJ1-2	CASSQATGGPFGYTF
TRBV4-1	TRBJ1-4	CASSQGTGTTNEKLFF
TRBV10-3	TRBJ1-2	CAISDGTGAGYGYTF
TRBV5-5	TRBJ1-3	CASSAGRQGRNTIYF
TRBV10-2	TRBJ2-7	CASRSGGSSYEQYF
TRBV11-2	TRBJ2-1	CASSLEASGGNFF
TRBV21-1	TRBJ2-2	CASSPESGHGAGAGELFF
TRBV5-4	TRBJ2-2	CASSPPQGAGGELFF
TRBV5-6	TRBJ2-5	CASSPTGQETQYF
TRBV6-1	TRBJ1-2	CASSEEQGAGYTF
TRBV6-2/TRBV6-3	TRBJ1-5	CASSPPEGARQPQHF
TRBV6-4	TRBJ2-3	CASAWGAGSTDTQYF
TRBV6-2/TRBV6-3	TRBJ2-3	CASSPTGGPDTQYF
TRBV5-1	TRBJ1-4	CASSLERANEKLFF
TRBV20-1	TRBJ1-1	CSASTREAATEAFF
TRBV19	TRBJ1-2	CASSIGPDRYYGYTF
TRBV27	TRBJ2-5	CASSSRGTFGTGNRETQYF
TRBV3-1/TRBV3-2	TRBJ1-6	CASSQAQGTTPLHF
TRBV28	TRBJ2-7	CASARGGYEQYF
TRBV19	TRBJ1-6	CASSIARASDSPLHF
TRBV2	TRBJ1-1	CASAQTFNTEAFF
TRBV7-6	TRBJ1-3	CASSLTTGGGASSGNTIYF
TRBV10-3	TRBJ1-5	CAISRQGSGNQPQHF
TRBV3-1/TRBV3-2	TRBJ1-3	CASKKIRGNSQGDTIYF
TRBV11-2	TRBJ2-1	CASSLGLNNEQFF
TRBV10-1	TRBJ2-1	CASSKVAGPNEQFF
TRBV5-5	TRBJ2-5	CASSLDLGTGQETQYF
TRBV6-5	TRBJ2-7	CASTPEPTRAYEQYF
TRBV2	TRBJ2-1	CASRTHTISYNEQFF
TRBV25-1	TRBJ1-2	CASSEAQAPYGYTF
TRBV5-6	TRBJ2-7	CASSPESSGDEQYF
TRBV7-3	TRBJ1-6	CASSLGLSNSPLHF
TRBV5-1	TRBJ2-2	CASSTTGELFF
TRBV6-2/TRBV6-3	TRBJ2-1	CASSYSPLGSYNEQFF
TRBV9	TRBJ2-5	CASSAEVGQGTQYF
TRBV27	TRBJ1-1	CASSGALPTLSPEAFF
TRBV6-5	TRBJ2-2	CASKWDRGPGELFF
TRBV7-9	TRBJ1-5	CASSSQGAGQPQHF
TRBV7-3	TRBJ1-2	CASRIGVNYGYTF
TRBV4-1	TRBJ1-5	CASSQDPTYQPQHF
TRBV7-3	TRBJ2-3	CASSQGGPNTDTQYF
TRBV5-1	TRBJ2-7	CASSPGDLSSYEQYF
TRBV9	TRBJ2-3	CASSVAGARSADTQYF
TRBV15	TRBJ1-2	CATSRAGRRVDGYTF
TRBV18	TRBJ2-7	CASSPDPGLSLAYEQYF
TRBV6-4	TRBJ2-1	CASSESGGAYNEQFF
TRBV4-1	TRBJ2-7	CASSMGTDSSYEQYF
TRBV13	TRBJ1-1	CASSLSNTEAFF